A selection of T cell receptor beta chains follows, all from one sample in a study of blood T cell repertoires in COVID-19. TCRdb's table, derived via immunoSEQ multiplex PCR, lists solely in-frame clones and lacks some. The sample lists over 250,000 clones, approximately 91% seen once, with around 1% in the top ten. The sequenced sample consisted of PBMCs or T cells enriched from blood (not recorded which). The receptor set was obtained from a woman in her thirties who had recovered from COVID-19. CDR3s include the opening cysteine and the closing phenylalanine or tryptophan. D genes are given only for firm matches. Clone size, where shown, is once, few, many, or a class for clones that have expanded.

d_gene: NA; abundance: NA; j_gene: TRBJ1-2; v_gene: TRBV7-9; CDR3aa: CASSLESDLNSYGYTF; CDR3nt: TGTGCCAGCAGCTTAGAAAGTGACTTAAATTCCTATGGCTACACCTTC
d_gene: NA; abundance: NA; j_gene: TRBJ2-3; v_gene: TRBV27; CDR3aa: CASTGTDTQYF; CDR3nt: TGTGCCAGCACCGGCACAGATACGCAGTATTTT
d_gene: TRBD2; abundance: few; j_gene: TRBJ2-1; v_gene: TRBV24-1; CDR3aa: CATSLAGGGLNEQFF; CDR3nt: TGTGCCACCAGCCTAGCGGGAGGGGGGTTAAATGAGCAGTTCTTC
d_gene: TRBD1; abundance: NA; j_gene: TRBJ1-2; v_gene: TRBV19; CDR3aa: CASSIMGTGVGYTF; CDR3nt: TGTGCCAGTAGTATAATGGGGACAGGGGTTGGCTACACCTTC
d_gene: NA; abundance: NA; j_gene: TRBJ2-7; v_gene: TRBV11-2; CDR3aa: CASSLGVGDEQYF; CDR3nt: TGTGCCAGCAGCTTAGGTGTAGGGGACGAGCAGTACTTC
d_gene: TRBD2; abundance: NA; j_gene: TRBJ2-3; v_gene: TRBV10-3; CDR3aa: CAISESSGGRSTDTQYF; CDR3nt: TGTGCCATCAGTGAGTCGTCGGGGGGGCGAAGTACAGATACGCAGTATTTT
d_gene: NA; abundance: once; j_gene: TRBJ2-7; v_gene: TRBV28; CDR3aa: CASRTHGRVPYEQYF; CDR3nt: TGTGCCAGCAGAACACACGGGAGAGTCCCCTACGAGCAGTACTTC
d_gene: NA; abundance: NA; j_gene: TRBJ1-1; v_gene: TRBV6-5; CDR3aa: CASWGRVTISEAFF; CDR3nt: TGTGCCAGCTGGGGCAGGGTGACGATCTCTGAAGCTTTCTTT
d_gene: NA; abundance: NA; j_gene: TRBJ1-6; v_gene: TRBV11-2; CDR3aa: CASSLEGPIKSTPLHF; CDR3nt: TGTGCCAGCAGCTTAGAGGGGCCAATAAAGAGTACACCCCTCCACTTT
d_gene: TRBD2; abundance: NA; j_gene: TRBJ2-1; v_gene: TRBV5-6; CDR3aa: CASSLPGRGLMWFF; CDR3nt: TGTGCCAGCAGCTTGCCGGGGAGGGGCCTTATGTGGTTCTTC
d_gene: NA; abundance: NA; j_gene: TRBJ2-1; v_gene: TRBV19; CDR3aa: CASTDSRGENNEQFF; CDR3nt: TGTGCCAGTACCGATTCCAGGGGAGAGAACAATGAGCAGTTCTTC
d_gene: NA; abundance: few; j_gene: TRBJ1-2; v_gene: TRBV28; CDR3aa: CASSSSEVSRGYTF; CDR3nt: TGTGCCAGCAGTTCCTCCGAAGTTAGTCGTGGCTACACCTTC
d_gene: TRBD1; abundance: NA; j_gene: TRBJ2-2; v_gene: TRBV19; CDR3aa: CASTEDREVGELFF; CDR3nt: TGTGCCAGTACCGAGGACAGGGAGGTCGGGGAGCTGTTTTTT
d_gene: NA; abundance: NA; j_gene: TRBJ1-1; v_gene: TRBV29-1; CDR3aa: CSVETDSGDAEAFF; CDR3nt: TGCAGCGTTGAGACGGACAGTGGGGACGCTGAAGCTTTCTTT
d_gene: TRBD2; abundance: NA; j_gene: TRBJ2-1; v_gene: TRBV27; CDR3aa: CASSFRLAARPDWQFF; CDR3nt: TGTGCCAGCAGTTTTCGACTAGCGGCCCGTCCGGACTGGCAGTTCTTC
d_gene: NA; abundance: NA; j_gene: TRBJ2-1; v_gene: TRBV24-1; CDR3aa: CATLGEGGEQFF; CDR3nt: TGTGCCACCTTGGGTGAAGGCGGTGAGCAGTTCTTC
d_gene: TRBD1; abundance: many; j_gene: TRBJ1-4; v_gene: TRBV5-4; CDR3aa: CASSAGTATNEKLFF; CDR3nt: TGTGCCAGCAGCGCCGGGACAGCTACTAATGAAAAACTGTTTTTT